The 3 T cell receptor beta chains below all came from one sample that was sequenced in a study of human T cells and chemical hapten exposure. One entry per CDR3 protein results from TCRdb running MiXCR on the RACE reads. The sample consists of 250,000 or so distinct CDR3 sequences, around 7.3% of them appearing once. Time point here: pre-sensitization, week 0. Regarding treatment: therapeutic diphenylcyclopropenone sensitization with weekly scalp DPC. The material sequenced was whole blood, taken in connection with sensitization to the hapten diphenylcyclopropenone (DPC). These receptors were taken from a man between 18 and 35 years old with alopecia areata. Some clones in this sample may be carry-over from other donors' samples.

This clonotype showed up just a few times. The chain links TRBV11-2 to TRBJ2-1; D possibly corresponds to TRBD2 (6 bases). The germline V gene encodes CDR1 SGHAT and CDR2 FQNNGV. This CDR3 has 15 residues. Trimming cost V 2 bases and J 5 bases, with 13 bases left between them. DNA of the CDR3: TGTGCCAGCAGCTTATTCGGGGGAATCGACAATGAGCAGTTCTTC. This gives the protein CASSLFGGIDNEQFF.

About this clonotype itself: One end of the junction fails to match germline, which may point to a read error. This chain uses TRBV10-3 with TRBJ2-3, with D perhaps TRBD2 (6 bases). The CDR3 extends over 15 amino acids. Per the germline V gene, CDR1 is ENHRY and CDR2 is SYGVKD. CDR3 region: CAISQTATSTYTQYF. The CDR3 DNA is TGTGCCATCAGTCAGACTGCCACTAGCACATATACGCAGTATTTT.

This sequence joins TRBV18 and TRBJ2-1; 10 bases match TRBD1. CDR1 and CDR2 (germline): KGHSH, LQKENI. The CDR3 is 15 residues long. With 5 bases clipped from V and 5 bases from J, the junction kept 6 bases outside the gene matches. This CDR3 reads CASSGDRGRDNEQFF. In DNA, the CDR3 is TGTGCCAGCTCAGGGGACAGGGGACGGGACAATGAGCAGTTCTTC.